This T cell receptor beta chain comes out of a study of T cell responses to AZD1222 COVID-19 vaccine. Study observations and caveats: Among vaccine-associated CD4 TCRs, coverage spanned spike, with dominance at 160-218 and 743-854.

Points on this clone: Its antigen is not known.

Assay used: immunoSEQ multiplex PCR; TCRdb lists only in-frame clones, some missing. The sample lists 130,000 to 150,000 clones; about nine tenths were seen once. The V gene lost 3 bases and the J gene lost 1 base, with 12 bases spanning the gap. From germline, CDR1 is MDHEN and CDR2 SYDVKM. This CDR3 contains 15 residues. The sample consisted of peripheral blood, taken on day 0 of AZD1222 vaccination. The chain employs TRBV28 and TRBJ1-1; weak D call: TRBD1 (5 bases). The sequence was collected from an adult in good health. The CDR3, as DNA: TGTGCCAGCAGTTTCGGCGGGGCAGCGAACACTGAAGCTTTCTTT. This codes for CASSFGGAANTEAFF.